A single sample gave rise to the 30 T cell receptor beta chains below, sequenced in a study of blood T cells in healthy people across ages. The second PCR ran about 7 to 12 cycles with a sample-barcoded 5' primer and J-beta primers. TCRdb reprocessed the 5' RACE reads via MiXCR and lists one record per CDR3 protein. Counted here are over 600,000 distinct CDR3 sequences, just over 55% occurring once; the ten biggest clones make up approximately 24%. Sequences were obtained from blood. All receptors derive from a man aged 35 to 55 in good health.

DNA of the CDR3: TGTGCCACCAGCAGAGATCTCGGCAGGGAGTACGAGCAGTACTTC. It specifies CATSRDLGREYEQYF. The chain employs TRBV15 and TRBJ2-7, with D perhaps TRBD1 or TRBD2 (5 bases each). The CDR3 is 15 residues long. V was cut by 0 bases and J by 4 bases, with 13 bases left in between. Germline lookup yields CDR1 LNHNV and CDR2 YYDKDF (reference sequence).

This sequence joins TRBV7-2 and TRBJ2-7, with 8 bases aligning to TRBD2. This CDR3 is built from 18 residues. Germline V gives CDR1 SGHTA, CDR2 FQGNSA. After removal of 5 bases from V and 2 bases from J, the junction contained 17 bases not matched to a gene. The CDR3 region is CASSPSPAASGRAYEQYF. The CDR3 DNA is TGTGCCAGCAGCCCAAGTCCCGCGGCTAGCGGGCGGGCCTACGAGCAGTACTTC.

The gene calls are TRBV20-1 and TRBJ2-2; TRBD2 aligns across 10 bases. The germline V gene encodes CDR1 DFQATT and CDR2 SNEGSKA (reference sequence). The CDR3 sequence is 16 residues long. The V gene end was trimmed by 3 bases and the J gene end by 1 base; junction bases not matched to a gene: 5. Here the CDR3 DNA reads TGCAGTGCTAGCCCGAGACTAGCGGGGAACACCGGGGAGCTGTTTTTT. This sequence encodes CSASPRLAGNTGELFF.

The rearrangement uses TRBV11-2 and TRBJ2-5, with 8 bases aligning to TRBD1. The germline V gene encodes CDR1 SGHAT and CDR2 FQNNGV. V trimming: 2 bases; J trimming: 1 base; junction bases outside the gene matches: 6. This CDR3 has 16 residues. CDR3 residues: CASSLQSGGPQETQYF. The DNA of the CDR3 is TGTGCCAGCAGCTTACAGTCAGGGGGCCCCCAAGAGACCCAGTACTTC.

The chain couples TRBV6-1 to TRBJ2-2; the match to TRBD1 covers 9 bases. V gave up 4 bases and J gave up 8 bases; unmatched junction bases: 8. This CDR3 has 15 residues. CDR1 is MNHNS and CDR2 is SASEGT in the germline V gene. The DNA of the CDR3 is TGTGCCAGCAGTGCCCTGACAGGGGGAAAGGGGGAGCTGTTTTTT. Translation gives CASSALTGGKGELFF.

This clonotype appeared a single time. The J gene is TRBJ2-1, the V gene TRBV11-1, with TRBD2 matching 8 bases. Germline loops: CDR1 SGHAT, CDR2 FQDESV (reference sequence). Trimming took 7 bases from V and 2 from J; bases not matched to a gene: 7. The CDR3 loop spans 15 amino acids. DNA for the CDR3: TGTGCCAGCACCCACGGGGGGGCCACCTACAATGAGCAGTTCTTC. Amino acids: CASTHGGATYNEQFF.

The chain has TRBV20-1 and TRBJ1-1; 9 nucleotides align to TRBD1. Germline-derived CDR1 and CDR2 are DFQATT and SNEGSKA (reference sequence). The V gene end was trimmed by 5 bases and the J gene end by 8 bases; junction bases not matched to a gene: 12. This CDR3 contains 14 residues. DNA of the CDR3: TGCAGTGCTGGAACTCGCCGGACAGGGGACGAAGCTTTCTTT. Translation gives CSAGTRRTGDEAFF.

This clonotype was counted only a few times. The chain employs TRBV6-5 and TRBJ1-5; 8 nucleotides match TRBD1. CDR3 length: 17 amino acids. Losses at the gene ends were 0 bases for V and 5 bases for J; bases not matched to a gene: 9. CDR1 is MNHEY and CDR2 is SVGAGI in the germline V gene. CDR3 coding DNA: TGTGCCAGCAGTTACTCTACAGGGGGAGCCTCCCATCAGCCCCAGCATTTT. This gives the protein CASSYSTGGASHQPQHF.

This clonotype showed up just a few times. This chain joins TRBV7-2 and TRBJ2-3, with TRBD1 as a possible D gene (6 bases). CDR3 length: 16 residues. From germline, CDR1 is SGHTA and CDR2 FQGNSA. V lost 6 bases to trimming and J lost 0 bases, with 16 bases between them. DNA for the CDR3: TGTGCCAGCAGGTCAGAAGGGACACTCAGCACAGATACGCAGTATTTT. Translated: CASRSEGTLSTDTQYF.

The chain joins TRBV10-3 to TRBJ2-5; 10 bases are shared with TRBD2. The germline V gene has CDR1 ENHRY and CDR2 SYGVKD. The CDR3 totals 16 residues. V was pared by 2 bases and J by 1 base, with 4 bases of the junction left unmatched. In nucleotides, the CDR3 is TGTGCCATCAGTGAGGGAGGACTAGCGGCCCAAGAGACCCAGTACTTC. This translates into CAISEGGLAAQETQYF.

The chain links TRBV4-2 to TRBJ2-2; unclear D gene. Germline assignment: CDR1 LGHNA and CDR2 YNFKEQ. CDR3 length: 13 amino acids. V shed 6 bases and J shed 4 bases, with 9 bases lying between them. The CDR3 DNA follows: TGTGCCAGCAGTATTGGGGTCACCGGGGAGCTGTTTTTT. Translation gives CASSIGVTGELFF.

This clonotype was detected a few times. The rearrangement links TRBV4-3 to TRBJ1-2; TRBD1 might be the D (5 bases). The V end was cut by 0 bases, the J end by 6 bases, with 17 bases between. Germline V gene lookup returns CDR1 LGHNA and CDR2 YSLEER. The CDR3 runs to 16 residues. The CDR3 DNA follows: TGCGCCAGCAGCCAAGACAGTGGAGGCAGGGCTCATGGCTACACCTTC. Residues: CASSQDSGGRAHGYTF.

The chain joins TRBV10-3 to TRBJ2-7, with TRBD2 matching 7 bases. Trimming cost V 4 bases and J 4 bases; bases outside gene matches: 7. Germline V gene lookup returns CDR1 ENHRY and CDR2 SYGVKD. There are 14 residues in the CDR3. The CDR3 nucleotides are TGTGCCATCAGTGGGGCACGGGGGGAGTACGAGCAGTACTTC. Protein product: CAISGARGEYEQYF.

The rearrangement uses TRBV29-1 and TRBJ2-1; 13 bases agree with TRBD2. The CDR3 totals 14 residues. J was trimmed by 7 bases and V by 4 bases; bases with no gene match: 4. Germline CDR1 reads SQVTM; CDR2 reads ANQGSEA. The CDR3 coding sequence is TGCAGCGTTGCTACTAGCGGGGGGGATAATGAGCAGTTCTTC. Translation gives CSVATSGGDNEQFF.

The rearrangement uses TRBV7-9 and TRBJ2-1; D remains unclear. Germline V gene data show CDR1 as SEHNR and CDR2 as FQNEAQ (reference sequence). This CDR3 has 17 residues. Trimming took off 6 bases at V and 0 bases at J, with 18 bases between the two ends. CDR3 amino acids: CASRNSRARDSYNEQFF. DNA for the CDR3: TGTGCCAGCAGGAATTCTAGGGCGAGAGACTCCTACAATGAGCAGTTCTTC.

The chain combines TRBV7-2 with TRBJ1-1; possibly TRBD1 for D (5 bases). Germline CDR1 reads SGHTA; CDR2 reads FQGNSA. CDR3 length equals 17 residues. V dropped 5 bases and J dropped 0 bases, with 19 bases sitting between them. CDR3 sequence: CASSPSGGARVNTEAFF. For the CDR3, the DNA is TGTGCCAGCAGCCCCTCGGGAGGGGCCAGGGTGAACACTGAAGCTTTCTTT.

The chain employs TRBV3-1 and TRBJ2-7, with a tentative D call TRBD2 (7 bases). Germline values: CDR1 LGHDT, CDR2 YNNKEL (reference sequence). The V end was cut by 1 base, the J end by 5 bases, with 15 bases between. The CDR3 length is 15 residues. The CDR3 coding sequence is TGTGCCAGCAGCCAAGGCCGGGGGGCGCGCGACGAGCAGTACTTC. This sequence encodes CASSQGRGARDEQYF.

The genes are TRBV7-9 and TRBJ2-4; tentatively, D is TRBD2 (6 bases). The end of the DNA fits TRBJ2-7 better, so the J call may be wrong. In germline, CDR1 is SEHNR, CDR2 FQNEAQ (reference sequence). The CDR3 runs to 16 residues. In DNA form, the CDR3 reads TGTGCCAGCAGCTTAGTTGGGCAGGGTGGGGAGGACGAGCAGTACTTC. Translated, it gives CASSLVGQGGEDEQYF.

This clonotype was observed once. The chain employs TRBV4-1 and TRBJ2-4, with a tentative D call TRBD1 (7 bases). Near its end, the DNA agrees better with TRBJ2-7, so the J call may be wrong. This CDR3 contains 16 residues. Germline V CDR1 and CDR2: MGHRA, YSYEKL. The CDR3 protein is CASSQDSLEGAYEQYF. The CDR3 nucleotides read TGCGCCAGCAGCCAAGATTCTCTGGAGGGGGCGTACGAGCAGTACTTC.

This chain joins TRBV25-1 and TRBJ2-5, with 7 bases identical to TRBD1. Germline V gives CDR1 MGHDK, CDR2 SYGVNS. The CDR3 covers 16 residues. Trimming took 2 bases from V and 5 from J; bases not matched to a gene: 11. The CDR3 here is CASSEPTVTGHETQYF. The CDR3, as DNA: TGTGCCAGCAGTGAACCCACGGTGACAGGGCACGAGACCCAGTACTTC.

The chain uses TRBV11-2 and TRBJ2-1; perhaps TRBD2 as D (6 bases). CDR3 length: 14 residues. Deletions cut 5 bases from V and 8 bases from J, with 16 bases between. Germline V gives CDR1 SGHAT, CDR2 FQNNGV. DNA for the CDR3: TGTGCCAGCAGCCCAAGTGGAGGGGTCGATGAGCAGTTCTTC. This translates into CASSPSGGVDEQFF.

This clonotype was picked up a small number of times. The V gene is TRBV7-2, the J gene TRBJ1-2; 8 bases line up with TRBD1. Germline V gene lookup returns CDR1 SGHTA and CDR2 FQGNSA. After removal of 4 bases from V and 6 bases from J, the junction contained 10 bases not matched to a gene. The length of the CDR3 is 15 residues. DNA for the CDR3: TGTGCCAGCAGCTACGACAGGGGATCATCGGATGGCTACACCTTC. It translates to CASSYDRGSSDGYTF.

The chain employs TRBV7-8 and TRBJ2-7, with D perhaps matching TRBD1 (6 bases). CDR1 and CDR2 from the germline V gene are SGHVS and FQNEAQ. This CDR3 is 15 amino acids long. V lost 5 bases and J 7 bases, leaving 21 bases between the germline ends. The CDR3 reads CASSLWDTDYNEQYF. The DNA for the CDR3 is TGTGCCAGCAGCCTCTGGGACACTGACTACAATGAGCAGTACTTC.

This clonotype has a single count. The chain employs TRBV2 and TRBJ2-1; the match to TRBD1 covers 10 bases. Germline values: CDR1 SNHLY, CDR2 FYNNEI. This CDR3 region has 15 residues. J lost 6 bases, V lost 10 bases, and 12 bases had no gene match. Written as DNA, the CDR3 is TGTGCCAAACTACGCCGGGACAGGGGTCTCAATGAGCAGTTCTTC. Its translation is CAKLRRDRGLNEQFF.

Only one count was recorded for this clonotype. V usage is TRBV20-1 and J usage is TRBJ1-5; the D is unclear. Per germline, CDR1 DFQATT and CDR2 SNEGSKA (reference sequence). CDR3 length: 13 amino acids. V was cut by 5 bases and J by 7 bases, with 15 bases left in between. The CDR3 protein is CSASRDGRQPQHF. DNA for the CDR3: TGCAGTGCTTCACGCGACGGACGACAGCCCCAGCATTTT.

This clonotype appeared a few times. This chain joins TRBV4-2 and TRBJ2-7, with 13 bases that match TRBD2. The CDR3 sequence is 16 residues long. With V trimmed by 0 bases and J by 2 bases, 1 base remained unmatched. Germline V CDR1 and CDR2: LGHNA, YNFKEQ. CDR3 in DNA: TGTGCCAGCAGCCAAGAGGGGACTAGCGGGACCTACGAGCAGTACTTC. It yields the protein CASSQEGTSGTYEQYF.

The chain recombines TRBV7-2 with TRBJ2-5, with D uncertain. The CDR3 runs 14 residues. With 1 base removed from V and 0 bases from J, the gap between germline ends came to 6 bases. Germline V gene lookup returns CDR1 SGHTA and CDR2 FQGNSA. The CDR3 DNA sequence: TGTGCCAGCAGCTTAGAACAAAACCAAGAGACCCAGTACTTC. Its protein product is CASSLEQNQETQYF.

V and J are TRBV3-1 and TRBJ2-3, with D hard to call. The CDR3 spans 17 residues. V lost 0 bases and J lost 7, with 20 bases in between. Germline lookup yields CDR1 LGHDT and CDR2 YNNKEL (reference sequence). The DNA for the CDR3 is TGTGCCAGCAGCCAAGATCAAGTGGATAGCCTGTGGAATACGCAGTATTTT. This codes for CASSQDQVDSLWNTQYF.

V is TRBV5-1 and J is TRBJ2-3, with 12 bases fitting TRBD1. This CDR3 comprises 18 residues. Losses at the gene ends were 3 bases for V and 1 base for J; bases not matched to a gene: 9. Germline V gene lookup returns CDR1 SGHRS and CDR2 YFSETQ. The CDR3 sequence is CASSSGTGGPYGTDTQYF. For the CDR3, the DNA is TGCGCCAGCAGCTCAGGGACAGGGGGCCCTTACGGCACAGATACGCAGTATTTT.

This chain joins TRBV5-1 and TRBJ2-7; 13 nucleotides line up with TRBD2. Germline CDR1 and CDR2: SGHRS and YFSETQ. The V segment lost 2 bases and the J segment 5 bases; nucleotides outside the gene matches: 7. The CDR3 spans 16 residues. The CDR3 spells CASSLRTSGSRHEQYF. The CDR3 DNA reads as TGCGCCAGCAGCTTACGGACTAGCGGGAGTCGGCACGAGCAGTACTTC.